The 22 T cell receptor beta chains given below trace back to one sample, sequenced in a study of radiation and T cells in renal cell carcinoma. Using immunoSEQ multiplex PCR, the repertoire was profiled, and TCRdb retains in-frame clones only, with some absent. The top ten clones hold over 10% of a sample with roughly 150,000 clones, 80% to 90% of them seen once. Time point described: blood 2 weeks post-SBRT. Treatment noted: 15 Gy SBRT to primary tumor, nephrectomy 4 weeks later. The sample was blood, taken from a patient whose treatment included radiotherapy and nephrectomy. Receptors originate from a woman between 45 and 65 years old with renal cell carcinoma.

This chain joins TRBV18 and TRBJ1-4, with TRBD1 identical over 8 bases. Trimming at V came to 2 bases and at J to 3 bases, leaving 5 bases not matched to a gene. The germline V gene has CDR1 KGHSH and CDR2 LQKENI. The CDR3 length is 16 residues. In DNA form, the CDR3 reads TGTGCCAGCTCACCAACCCAGGGGGCGGCTAATGAAAAACTGTTTTTT. Translated: CASSPTQGAANEKLFF.

The chain uses TRBV5-4 and TRBJ1-2; D is unresolved. The length of the CDR3 is 15 residues. The germline V and J ends were trimmed by 2 bases and 4 bases, with 15 bases remaining between them. CDR1 and CDR2 from the germline V gene are SGHNT and YYREEE (reference sequence). CDR3 bases: TGTGCCAGCAGCTTACTTGGGGTGGAATTCTATGGCTACACCTTC. It encodes CASSLLGVEFYGYTF. Supplemented by reference TRBV5-4 and TRBJ1-2, the full variable domain reads ETGVTQSPTHLIKTRGQQVTLRCSSQSGHNTVSWYQQALGQGPQFIFQYYREEENGRGNFPPRFSGLQFPNYSSELNVNALELDDSALYLCASSLLGVEFYGYTFGSGTRLTVV.

This clone has more than one count but fewer than ten. The chain couples TRBV7-9 to TRBJ1-2, with D possibly TRBD1 on 6 matching bases. Germline lookup yields CDR1 SEHNR and CDR2 FQNEAQ (reference sequence). Trimming pared 3 bases from V and 4 bases from J, leaving 9 bases between. CDR3 length: 13 residues. The CDR3 is CASSFEDSYGYTF. CDR3 nucleotides: TGTGCCAGCAGCTTCGAGGACAGCTATGGCTACACCTTC.

The rearrangement joins TRBV18 to TRBJ2-1; TRBD2 agrees at 9 bases. The CDR3 consists of 14 residues. V gave up 3 bases and J gave up 9 bases; unmatched junction bases: 6. CDR1 and CDR2 (germline): KGHSH, LQKENI. The DNA of the CDR3 is TGTGCCAGCTCACCTGAGACTAGCGGTATTGAGCAGTTCTTC. Encoded protein: CASSPETSGIEQFF. The variable domain in full, with the rest retrieved from reference TRBV18 and TRBJ2-1, is NAGVMQNPRHLVRRRGQEARLRCSPMKGHSHVYWYRQLPEEGLKFMVYLQKENIIDESGMPKERFSAEFPKEGPSILRIQQVVRGDSAAYFCASSPETSGIEQFFGPGTRLTVL.

This chain joins TRBV29-1 and TRBJ2-5, with 14 bases matching TRBD2. The germline gives CDR1 SQVTM, CDR2 ANQGSEA. The length of the CDR3 is 17 residues. V was pared by 0 bases and J by 5 bases, with 8 bases of the junction left unmatched. As DNA, the CDR3 is TGCAGCGTTGAAGATGGGACTAGCGGGGGCCCCGGGGAGACCCAGTACTTC. Translation gives CSVEDGTSGGPGETQYF.

The chain couples TRBV29-1 to TRBJ1-2; D is possibly TRBD1 (6 bases). The CDR3 has 15 amino acids. Trimming stripped 0 bases from V and 8 bases from J, with 19 bases between. The germline V gene has CDR1 SQVTM and CDR2 ANQGSEA. CDR3 sequence: CSVEDRRGNPRGYTF. Here the CDR3 DNA reads TGCAGCGTTGAAGATCGGAGGGGGAACCCGAGGGGCTACACCTTC. Variable domain in full (rest from reference TRBV29-1 and TRBJ1-2): SAVISQKPSRDICQRGTSLTIQCQVDSQVTMMFWYRQQPGQSLTLIATANQGSEATYESGFVIDKFPISRPNLTFSTLTVSNMSPEDSSIYLCSVEDRRGNPRGYTFGSGTRLTVV.

This clone occurred once. The chain recombines TRBV19 with TRBJ1-3; no clear D gene. Germline CDR1 LNHDA, CDR2 SQIVND (reference sequence). Trimming shortened V by 4 bases and J by 0 bases, and 7 bases separated the two germline ends. The CDR3 runs to 14 residues. In nucleotides, the CDR3 is TGTGCCAGTAGTACCACAATCTCTGGAAACACCATATATTTT. Protein product: CASSTTISGNTIYF.

The chain employs TRBV10-3 and TRBJ2-2; D is uncertain. This CDR3 is 16 amino acids long. The V end was cut by 6 bases, the J end by 1 base, with 15 bases between. From germline, CDR1 is ENHRY and CDR2 SYGVKD. The CDR3 loop is CAISATGFGNTGELFF. The CDR3 nucleotides are TGTGCCATCAGCGCGACTGGGTTTGGGAACACCGGGGAGCTGTTTTTT.

The rearrangement joins TRBV5-4 to TRBJ1-4; D is unresolved. The germline gives CDR1 SGHNT, CDR2 YYREEE (reference sequence). This CDR3 is built from 13 residues. V gave up 0 bases and J gave up 8 bases, with 8 bases separating them. CDR3 DNA sequence: TGTGCCAGCAGCTTGGATTCGAAGGAAAAACTGTTTTTT. Translating gives CASSLDSKEKLFF.

The chain joins TRBV4-3 to TRBJ2-1; TRBD2 might be the D (5 bases). Germline V lookup: CDR1 LGHNA, CDR2 YSLEER. This CDR3 comprises 17 residues. Trimming left V 0 bases short and J 0 bases short, with 12 bases between. The CDR3 protein is CASSQDVWESSYNEQFF. CDR3 nucleotides: TGCGCCAGCAGCCAAGACGTCTGGGAGAGCTCCTACAATGAGCAGTTCTTC.

The CDR3 sequence is CASSPTTGAEPQHF. The CDR3 DNA reads as TGTGCCAGCAGCCCCACAACCGGGGCAGAGCCCCAGCATTTT. This chain links TRBV7-6 with TRBJ1-5; possible D gene TRBD1, 5 bases. Germline V gene sequence: CDR1 SGHVS, CDR2 FNYEAQ. The CDR3 consists of 14 residues. Deletions cut 5 bases from V and 8 bases from J, with 16 bases between.

The rearrangement joins TRBV4-3 to TRBJ1-4; 10 bases align to TRBD1. Germline V lookup: CDR1 LGHNA, CDR2 YSLEER. With V trimmed by 3 bases and J by 13 bases, 11 bases remained unmatched. The CDR3 is 15 amino acids. The CDR3 region has the DNA TGCGCCAGCAGCCAGGAGACAGGGGGCTTAAGGTTACTGTTTTTT. This translates into CASSQETGGLRLLFF.

This chain uses TRBV7-2 with TRBJ2-1; TRBD2 is a possible D gene (7 bases). The CDR3 runs to 17 residues. V dropped 5 bases and J dropped 0 bases, with 17 bases sitting between them. Germline CDR1 is SGHTA and CDR2 is FQGNSA. The CDR3 region has the DNA TGTGCCAGCAGCACACAAGGGGGGGTTAGCTCCTACAATGAGCAGTTCTTC. Translating it yields CASSTQGGVSSYNEQFF.

This clone has more than one count but fewer than ten. CDR3 sequence (DNA): TGTGCCAGCAGCCCCTCCGGGGGTCCCACAGATACGCAGTATTTT. It codes for CASSPSGGPTDTQYF. V is TRBV7-6 and J is TRBJ2-3, with a possible D match to TRBD2 (6 bases). In germline, CDR1 is SGHVS, CDR2 FNYEAQ. The CDR3 sequence is 15 residues long. V dropped 5 bases and J dropped 2 bases, with 14 bases sitting between them.

This chain uses TRBV7-8 with TRBJ1-4, with TRBD1 identical over 12 bases. Trimming removed 3 bases from V and 8 bases from J; junction bases left unmatched: 10. The CDR3 contains 17 residues. Germline CDR1 reads SGHVS; CDR2 reads FQNEAQ. CDR3: CASSLTGTGGGGEKLFF. DNA of the CDR3: TGTGCCAGCAGCTTGACCGGGACAGGGGGCGGTGGGGAAAAACTGTTTTTT.

The chain couples TRBV5-1 to TRBJ2-1; unclear D gene. V lost 4 bases to trimming and J lost 10 bases, with 24 bases between them. CDR1 is SGHRS, CDR2 YFSETQ, per germline. This CDR3 region has 16 residues. This CDR3 is CASSPELGWGQSEQFF. The CDR3 DNA sequence: TGCGCCAGCAGCCCTGAGTTGGGATGGGGTCAAAGCGAGCAGTTCTTC.

This clone has only one observation. The CDR3 bases are TGCGCCAGCAGCGAAGGACATTCGGAGGCCAACGTCCTGACTTTC. Its protein product is CASSEGHSEANVLTF. V usage is TRBV5-1 and J usage is TRBJ2-6; possible D gene TRBD1, 5 bases. CDR1 and CDR2 from the germline V gene are SGHRS and YFSETQ. The CDR3 runs to 15 residues. The V and J ends lost 4 bases and 6 bases respectively, with 14 bases between them.

V and J are TRBV6-1 and TRBJ1-1, with D uncertain. There are 11 residues in the CDR3. With 4 bases removed from V and 2 bases from J, the gap between germline ends came to 2 bases. Germline assignment: CDR1 MNHNS and CDR2 SASEGT. The CDR3 protein is CASSVNTEAFF. The CDR3 DNA is TGTGCCAGCAGTGTCAACACTGAAGCTTTCTTT.

The chain couples TRBV7-8 to TRBJ2-2, with a possible D match to TRBD2 (7 bases). CDR3 length: 15 amino acids. Looked up from germline, CDR1 is SGHVS and CDR2 is FQNEAQ. V was pared by 1 base and J by 6 bases, with 12 bases between. The CDR3 protein is CASSLVGGLPGELFF. The CDR3 nucleotides are TGTGCCAGCAGCTTAGTGGGGGGGCTCCCCGGGGAGCTGTTTTTT.

This clone was observed once. The chain has TRBV5-1 and TRBJ2-5; 16 bases line up with TRBD2. CDR1 and CDR2 from the germline V gene are SGHRS and YFSETQ. This CDR3 has 19 residues. The V and J ends lost 6 bases and 4 bases, in that order; junction bases with no gene match: 15. The CDR3 nucleotides are TGCGCCAGCAAAGGGACTAGCGGGGGGGCCGAGGTTCGGGGAGAGACCCAGTACTTC. Protein: CASKGTSGGAEVRGETQYF.

The J gene is TRBJ2-5, the V gene TRBV10-3; 11 nucleotides agree with TRBD2. The V gene's germline CDR1 is ENHRY and CDR2 SYGVKD. Trimming took 11 bases from V and 8 from J; bases not matched to a gene: 13. The CDR3 is made up of 14 amino acids. The CDR3 reads CASSGGHPPSTQYF. The CDR3 DNA reads TGTGCCTCTAGCGGGGGGCACCCGCCATCAACCCAGTACTTC.

This chain links TRBV6-1 with TRBJ2-7; D not certain. The CDR3 is made up of 14 amino acids. The ends were cut back, 4 bases at V and 0 bases at J, with 10 bases in the middle. CDR1 is MNHNS and CDR2 is SASEGT in the germline V gene. The CDR3 nucleotides are TGTGCCAGCAGTGCCGTGTACGACTCCTACGAGCAGTACTTC. Translated, it gives CASSAVYDSYEQYF.